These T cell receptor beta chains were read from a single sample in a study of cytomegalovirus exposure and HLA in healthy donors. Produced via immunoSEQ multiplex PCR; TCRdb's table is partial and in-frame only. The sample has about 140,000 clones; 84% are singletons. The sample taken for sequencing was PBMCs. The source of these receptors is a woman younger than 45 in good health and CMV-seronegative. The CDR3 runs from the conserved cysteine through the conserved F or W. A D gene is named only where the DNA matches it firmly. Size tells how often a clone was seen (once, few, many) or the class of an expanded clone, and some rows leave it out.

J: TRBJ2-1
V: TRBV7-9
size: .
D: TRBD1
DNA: TGTGCCAGCACGAGGACAGGGACGTCCTACAATGAGCAGTTCTTC
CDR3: CASTRTGTSYNEQFF

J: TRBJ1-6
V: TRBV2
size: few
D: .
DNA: TGTGCCAGCACCCCGGGGTTTGGAGATTCACCCCTCCACTTT
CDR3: CASTPGFGDSPLHF

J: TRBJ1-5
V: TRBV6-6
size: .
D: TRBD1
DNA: TGTGCCAGCAGTTACCTGACAGGGTTGAATCAGCCCCAGCATTTT
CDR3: CASSYLTGLNQPQHF

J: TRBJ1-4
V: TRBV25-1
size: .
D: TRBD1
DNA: TGTGCCAGCAGTGACCGGGGACAGGGAGCAACTAATGAAAAACTGTTTTTT
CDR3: CASSDRGQGATNEKLFF

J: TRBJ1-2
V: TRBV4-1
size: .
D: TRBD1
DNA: TGCGCCAGCAGCCAGCGGACAGGGACCTATGGCTACACCTTC
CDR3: CASSQRTGTYGYTF

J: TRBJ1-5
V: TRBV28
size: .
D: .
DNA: TGTGCCAGCAGTTTCAACCCAGGGAATAGCAATCAGCCCCAGCATTTT
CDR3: CASSFNPGNSNQPQHF

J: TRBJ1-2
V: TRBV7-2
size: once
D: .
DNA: TGTGCCAGCACCTTTTCAGGGGAAACAAACTATGGCTACACCTTC
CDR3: CASTFSGETNYGYTF

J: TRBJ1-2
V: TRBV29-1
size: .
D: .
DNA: TGCAGCGTTGAAGATCCTCTGACAGGCTATGGCTACACCTTC
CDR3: CSVEDPLTGYGYTF

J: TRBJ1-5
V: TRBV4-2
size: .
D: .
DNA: TGTGCCAGCAGCCAAGACTGGGGCCAGGGGCAGCCCCAGCATTTT
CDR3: CASSQDWGQGQPQHF

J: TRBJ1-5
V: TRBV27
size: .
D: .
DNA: TGTGCCAGCAACCCTCGGGGGGATCCGGTGCAGCCCCAGCATTTT
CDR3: CASNPRGDPVQPQHF

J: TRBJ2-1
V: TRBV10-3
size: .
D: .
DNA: TGTGCCATCAGGGCGGGGCCAACGTACAATGAGCAGTTCTTC
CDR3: CAIRAGPTYNEQFF

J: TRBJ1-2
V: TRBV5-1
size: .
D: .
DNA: TGCGCCAGCAGAACGGACAGCATCCAAAACTATGGCTACACCTTC
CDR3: CASRTDSIQNYGYTF

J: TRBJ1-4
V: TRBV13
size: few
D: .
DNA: TGTGCCAGCAGACGTAGTAATGAAAAACTGTTTTTT
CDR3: CASRRSNEKLFF

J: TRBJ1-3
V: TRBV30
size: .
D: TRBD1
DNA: TGTGCCTGGAGTGCGGGACAGGGAGGCAACACCATATATTTT
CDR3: CAWSAGQGGNTIYF

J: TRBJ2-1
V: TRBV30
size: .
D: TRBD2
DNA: TGTGCCTGGAGTGCCACCAGCGGGAGTTACAATGAGCAGTTCTTC
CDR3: CAWSATSGSYNEQFF

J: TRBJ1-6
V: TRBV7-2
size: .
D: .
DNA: TGTGCCAGCAGCTGGAGGCCACCAAATAATAATTCACCCCTCCACTTT
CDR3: CASSWRPPNNNSPLHF

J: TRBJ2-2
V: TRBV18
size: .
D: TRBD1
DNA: TGTGCCAGCTCACCAAGGGACAGGGCGAACACCGGGGAGCTGTTTTTT
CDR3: CASSPRDRANTGELFF

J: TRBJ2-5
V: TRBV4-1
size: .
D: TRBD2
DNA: TGCGCCAGCAGCTTGGGACTAGCGGGGGCAACGAGGACCCAGTACTTC
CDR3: CASSLGLAGATRTQYF

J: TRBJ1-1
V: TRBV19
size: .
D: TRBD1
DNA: TGTGCCAGTAACAGGGGCACTGAAGCTTTCTTT
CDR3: CASNRGTEAFF

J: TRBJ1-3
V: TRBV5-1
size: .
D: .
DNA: TGCGCCAGCAGCTTGGCCGTGGGGGGGCCAGGAAACACCATATATTTT
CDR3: CASSLAVGGPGNTIYF

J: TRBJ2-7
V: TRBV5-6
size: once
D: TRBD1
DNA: TGTGCCAGCAGCTTCGGGACAGGAATAAGCGAGCAGTACTTC
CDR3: CASSFGTGISEQYF

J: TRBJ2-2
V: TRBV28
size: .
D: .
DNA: TGTGCCACCTATTACGGGGGGCGCACCGGGGAGCTGTTTTTT
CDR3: CATYYGGRTGELFF

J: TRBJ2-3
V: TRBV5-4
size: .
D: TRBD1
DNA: TGTGCCAGCAGCCGACGGGACAGCAGCACAGATACGCAGTATTTT
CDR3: CASSRRDSSTDTQYF

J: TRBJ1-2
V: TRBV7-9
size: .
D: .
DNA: TGTGCCAGCAGCGGACTGGACAGACGGGATAACTATGGCTACACCTTC
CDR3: CASSGLDRRDNYGYTF

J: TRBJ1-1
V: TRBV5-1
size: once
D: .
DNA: TGCGCCAGCAGCTTGGGACATAAAGGTGCTGAAGCTTTCTTT
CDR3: CASSLGHKGAEAFF

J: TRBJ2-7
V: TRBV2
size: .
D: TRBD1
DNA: TGTGCCAGCAGCTTAAAAAGAGTTCCGGGACAGGGTTACGAGCAGTACTTC
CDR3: CASSLKRVPGQGYEQYF

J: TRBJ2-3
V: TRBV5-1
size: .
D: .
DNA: TGCGCCAGCAGCTTGCGGCAGGGAAGCACAGATACGCAGTATTTT
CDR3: CASSLRQGSTDTQYF

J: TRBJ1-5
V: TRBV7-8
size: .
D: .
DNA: TGTGCCAGCAGCACCCGATGGGGAGGCTTGGGTCAGCCCCAGCATTTT
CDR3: CASSTRWGGLGQPQHF

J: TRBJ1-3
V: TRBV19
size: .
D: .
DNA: TGTGCCAGTAGGCCCGGTCGGTCAGGAAACACCATATATTTT
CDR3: CASRPGRSGNTIYF